Shown below are 10 T cell receptor beta chains from a single sample sequenced in a study of T cell changes during pregnancy in multiple sclerosis. Sequencing was performed with immunoSEQ multiplex PCR; in TCRdb, only in-frame clones are kept and a portion is missing. The repertoire has about 65,000 clones, approximately 92% of them found once; the top ten carry approximately 3%. The starting material was CD8+ T cells from peripheral blood mononuclear cells, obtained in the third trimester of pregnancy. These receptors were taken from a female donor in good health, enrolled as a control in a pregnancy study.

This rearrangement joins TRBV9 to TRBJ2-5; 9 bases agree with TRBD2. V dropped 4 bases and J dropped 5; count of bases not matched to a gene: 9. CDR1 is SGDLS and CDR2 is YYNGEE in the germline V gene. The CDR3 length is 15 residues. CDR3 protein: CASSPGTSLLETQYF. The CDR3 region has the DNA TGTGCCAGCAGCCCCGGGACTAGCCTTTTGGAGACCCAGTACTTC. Full variable domain (rest looked up from reference TRBV9 and TRBJ2-5): DSGVTQTPKHLITATGQRVTLRCSPRSGDLSVYWYQQSLDQGLQFLIQYYNGEERAKGNILERFSAQQFPDLHSELNLSSLELGDSALYFCASSPGTSLLETQYFGPGTRLLVL.

This chain links TRBV27 with TRBJ2-7; 7 bases line up with TRBD1. The CDR3 length is 14 residues. The trim removed 6 bases at V and 0 bases at J, leaving 5 bases unmatched. CDR1 MNHEY and CDR2 SMNVEV come from the germline V gene (reference sequence). CDR3 in amino acids: CASRAGTVSYEQYF. The CDR3, as DNA: TGTGCCAGCAGAGCCGGGACAGTCTCCTACGAGCAGTACTTC.

This clone was recorded once. CDR3 protein: CASSLVLGAEGYTF. CDR3 bases: TGTGCCAGCAGCTTAGTCTTGGGGGCGGAAGGCTACACCTTC. V gene TRBV7-9 combines with J gene TRBJ1-2, with D possibly matching TRBD1 (6 bases). Germline CDR1 reads SEHNR; CDR2 reads FQNEAQ (reference sequence). V was cut by 1 base and J by 8 bases, with 14 bases left in between. The CDR3 sequence is 14 residues long.

The chain is built from TRBV5-6 and TRBJ1-4, with TRBD1 identical over 9 bases. CDR1 and CDR2 (germline): SGHDT, YYEEEE. CDR3 size: 14 residues. The trim removed 4 bases at V and 5 bases at J, leaving 3 bases unmatched. The CDR3 DNA is TGTGCCAGCAGCCGTGACAGGGGGAATGAAAAACTGTTTTTT. Its protein is CASSRDRGNEKLFF.

The CDR3 reads CSVGGRTRTGTGSGETQYF. CDR3 bases: TGCAGCGTTGGGGGGCGGACAAGGACAGGGACGGGTTCGGGAGAGACCCAGTACTTC. The chain carries TRBV29-1 and TRBJ2-5; 8 bases are a match to TRBD1. The ends lost 4 bases at V and 4 bases at J; junction bases unmatched: 23. Germline V gives CDR1 SQVTM, CDR2 ANQGSEA. The CDR3 extends over 19 amino acids.

DNA for the CDR3: TGCAGCGTTGAAGGGGGGCAGGGAAGCCCCTACGAGCAGTACTTC. Translated, it gives CSVEGGQGSPYEQYF. The chain combines TRBV29-1 with TRBJ2-7; possible D gene TRBD1, 6 bases. V was trimmed by 1 base and J by 2 bases, leaving 15 bases between them. CDR3 length equals 15 residues. Germline loops: CDR1 SQVTM, CDR2 ANQGSEA.

This clone was detected once. J is TRBJ2-2 and V is TRBV7-9, with D possibly matching TRBD1 (6 bases). The CDR3 totals 16 residues. Germline V gene sequence: CDR1 SEHNR, CDR2 FQNEAQ (reference sequence). V was pared by 3 bases and J by 0 bases, with 11 bases between. The CDR3 is CASSFRDTSNTGELFF. CDR3 nucleotides: TGTGCCAGCAGCTTCCGGGACACTTCGAACACCGGGGAGCTGTTTTTT.

The J gene is TRBJ1-4, the V gene TRBV27; possible D gene TRBD1, 6 bases. Germline loops: CDR1 MNHEY, CDR2 SMNVEV (reference sequence). The V end was cut by 5 bases, the J end by 2 bases, with 12 bases between. The CDR3 consists of 15 residues. The CDR3 loop is CASSKQGATNEKLFF. The CDR3 nucleotides are TGTGCCAGCAGTAAACAGGGAGCGACTAATGAAAAACTGTTTTTT.

This rearrangement joins TRBV29-1 to TRBJ1-3, with 7 bases fitting TRBD1. The V segment lost 7 bases and the J segment 3 bases; nucleotides outside the gene matches: 6. The germline CDR1 and CDR2 sequences are SQVTM and ANQGSEA. This CDR3 is built from 13 residues. The CDR3 DNA reads TGCAGCGCCCAGGGGGTCGGTGGAAACACCATATATTTT. This gives the protein CSAQGVGGNTIYF.

CDR3 in amino acids: CASSPMVGLSHQPQHF. The CDR3 DNA reads TGTGCCAGCAGCCCTATGGTTGGGCTCTCCCATCAGCCCCAGCATTTT. This sequence joins TRBV27 and TRBJ1-5, with D hard to call. The CDR3 is 16 residues long. Germline CDR1 and CDR2: MNHEY and SMNVEV (reference sequence). Trimming shortened V by 6 bases and J by 5 bases, and 20 bases separated the two germline ends.